One and the same sample provided the 22 T cell receptor beta chains below, sequenced in a study of blood T cell repertoires in COVID-19 (TCRdb year 2020). Libraries were constructed by the immunoSEQ multiplex PCR assay. The clones in this table, taken by TCRdb from immuneACCESS, are in-frame only. Not every clone is retained; where verified, under half of the shortfall comes from an unresolved V gene, and the cause of the rest is unknown. This sample comprises just under 150,000 clones, roughly 84% of them detected only once. The ten most abundant clones make up more than 2% of the sample. Sequencing used peripheral blood. These receptors all come from a human donor with acute or convalescent COVID-19. The donor label of this sample is uncertain.

V usage is TRBV10-1 and J usage is TRBJ2-4, with 12 positions matching TRBD1. Germline V gene sequence: CDR1 WNHNN, CDR2 SYGVQD (reference sequence). J lost 0 bases, V lost 11 bases, and 11 bases had no gene match. The CDR3 contains 17 residues. The CDR3 bases are TGCGCCCGGACGGGGGGACAGGGGGCTTTAGCCAAAAACATTCAGTACTTC. Protein sequence: CARTGGQGALAKNIQYF.

The CDR3 is CASSQNRESYEQYF. The DNA of the CDR3 is TGTGCCAGCAGCCAGAACAGGGAATCCTACGAGCAGTACTTC. The genes are TRBV14 and TRBJ2-7, with D possibly being TRBD1 (6 bases). This CDR3 is built from 14 residues. Germline values: CDR1 SGHDN, CDR2 FVKESK. Trimming left V 3 bases short and J 1 base short, with 10 bases between.

The CDR3 sequence: CASRTGTTNEKLFF. DNA of the CDR3: TGTGCCAGCAGGACAGGGACTACTAATGAAAAACTGTTTTTT. The rearrangement joins TRBV21-1 to TRBJ1-4; the tabulated D call, TRBD1, remains unverified against the DNA. TRBV21-1 is assigned pseudogene status. The CDR3 is 14 amino acids.

The V gene is TRBV5-6, the J gene TRBJ2-1; D not certain. Germline lookup yields CDR1 SGHDT and CDR2 YYEEEE. Trimming took off 5 bases at V and 6 bases at J, with 18 bases between the two ends. The CDR3 is 15 amino acids. The CDR3, as DNA: TGTGCCAGCAGGAGATGGGCCCGATGGGTCAATGAGCAGTTCTTC. Protein sequence: CASRRWARWVNEQFF.

This chain uses TRBV9 with TRBJ1-3; D not resolved. CDR1 and CDR2 from the germline V gene are SGDLS and YYNGEE. The CDR3 is 15 residues long. V dropped 4 bases and J dropped 0 bases, with 11 bases sitting between them. CDR3 residues: CASSPRDNSGNTIYF. CDR3 bases: TGTGCCAGCAGCCCGAGAGATAACTCTGGAAACACCATATATTTT.

V gene TRBV5-6 combines with J gene TRBJ1-1; TRBD1 might be the D (5 bases). Trimming removed 2 bases at V and 6 bases at J, with 14 bases between. CDR3 length equals 14 residues. Germline CDR1 reads SGHDT; CDR2 reads YYEEEE. The CDR3 sequence is CASSLGVLRAEAFF. The CDR3 bases are TGTGCCAGCAGCTTAGGGGTTTTAAGAGCTGAAGCTTTCTTT.

The chain recombines TRBV6-5 with TRBJ1-6; 7 nucleotides line up with TRBD1. Germline V lookup: CDR1 MNHEY, CDR2 SVGAGI. The CDR3 loop spans 13 amino acids. V dropped 5 bases and J dropped 16; count of bases not matched to a gene: 11. The CDR3: CASSQYGQARLHF. The CDR3 DNA follows: TGTGCCAGCAGTCAATATGGACAGGCGAGACTCCACTTT.

V and J are TRBV10-3 and TRBJ1-6; possible D gene TRBD1, 6 bases. From germline, CDR1 is ENHRY and CDR2 SYGVKD. Trimming left V 3 bases short and J 7 bases short, with 10 bases between. The CDR3 is 14 amino acids. This CDR3 is CAISEGGHNSPLHF. CDR3 sequence (DNA): TGTGCCATCAGTGAAGGGGGACACAATTCACCCCTCCACTTT.

This chain connects TRBV2 to TRBJ1-2; perhaps TRBD1 as D (5 bases). Germline CDR1 and CDR2: SNHLY and FYNNEI. This CDR3 spans 13 amino acids. V lost 4 bases and J lost 4, with 10 bases in between. The CDR3 is CASSGTGSYGYTF. In DNA form, the CDR3 reads TGTGCCAGCAGTGGCACAGGATCCTATGGCTACACCTTC.

The chain uses TRBV9 and TRBJ2-2, with TRBD2 identical over 11 bases. CDR3 length: 15 residues. Trimming at V came to 3 bases and at J to 4 bases, leaving 2 bases not matched to a gene. Germline CDR1 is SGDLS and CDR2 is YYNGEE. CDR3: CASSGLAGSTGELFF. The CDR3 bases are TGTGCCAGCAGCGGACTAGCGGGGAGCACCGGGGAGCTGTTTTTT. Full variable domain (rest looked up from reference TRBV9 and TRBJ2-2): DSGVTQTPKHLITATGQRVTLRCSPRSGDLSVYWYQQSLDQGLQFLIQYYNGEERAKGNILERFSAQQFPDLHSELNLSSLELGDSALYFCASSGLAGSTGELFFGEGSRLTVL.

CDR3 in amino acids: CSVVVGGVLGYTF. CDR3 DNA sequence: TGCAGCGTTGTAGTAGGGGGCGTTTTGGGCTACACCTTC. The chain links TRBV29-1 to TRBJ1-2; 7 bases map to TRBD1. After removal of 4 bases from V and 8 bases from J, the junction contained 10 bases not matched to a gene. CDR1 is SQVTM and CDR2 is ANQGSEA in the germline V gene. There are 13 residues in the CDR3.

V is TRBV19 and J is TRBJ1-5; D not resolved. The V end lost 6 bases, the J end lost 6 bases, and 15 bases lay between the germline ends. The CDR3 is 14 residues long. Germline lookup yields CDR1 LNHDA and CDR2 SQIVND (reference sequence). The CDR3 nucleotides are TGTGCCAGTAGACCTGAAACTGGTATTCAGCCCCAGCATTTT. Encoded protein: CASRPETGIQPQHF.

The genes are TRBV10-3 and TRBJ2-7; D might be TRBD2 (5 bases). The germline CDR1 and CDR2 sequences are ENHRY and SYGVKD. Trimming cost V 2 bases and J 2 bases, with 13 bases left between them. The CDR3 is made up of 15 amino acids. This chain's CDR3 is CAISELKDGTYEQYF. CDR3 coding DNA: TGTGCCATCAGTGAGCTCAAGGACGGGACCTACGAGCAGTACTTC.

The chain couples TRBV6-5 to TRBJ2-3; 8 nucleotides align to TRBD1. With 2 bases clipped from V and 5 bases from J, the junction kept 6 bases outside the gene matches. CDR1 is MNHEY and CDR2 is SVGAGI in the germline V gene. This CDR3 spans 15 amino acids. The chain's CDR3 is CASSYLQGAVDTQYF. For the CDR3, the DNA is TGTGCCAGCAGTTACCTCCAGGGGGCCGTAGATACGCAGTATTTT.

The genes are TRBV18 and TRBJ1-4; no definite D call. This CDR3 spans 14 amino acids. Germline CDR1 and CDR2: KGHSH and LQKENI. Trimming cost V 2 bases and J 5 bases, with 9 bases left between them. In nucleotides, the CDR3 is TGTGCCAGCTCACCAGGACGGGAAAATGAAAAACTGTTTTTT. This gives the protein CASSPGRENEKLFF.

The V and J genes are TRBV5-4 and TRBJ1-1; 8 bases align to TRBD1. The V and J ends lost 3 bases and 4 bases, in that order; junction bases with no gene match: 14. Germline assignment: CDR1 SGHNT and CDR2 YYREEE (reference sequence). CDR3 length equals 17 residues. The CDR3, as DNA: TGTGCCAGCAGCTCGGGACAGGAGTGGGTTTTCAGCACTGAAGCTTTCTTT. It translates to CASSSGQEWVFSTEAFF.

The rearrangement links TRBV19 to TRBJ1-5; D not resolved. Germline-derived CDR1 and CDR2 are LNHDA and SQIVND (reference sequence). This CDR3 comprises 14 residues. Trimming took 1 base from V and 8 from J, leaving 12 bases between them. The chain's CDR3 is CASSIGQVRKPQHF. The DNA of the CDR3 is TGTGCCAGTAGTATAGGGCAGGTCAGGAAGCCCCAGCATTTT.

The chain links TRBV7-9 to TRBJ2-7; possible D gene TRBD1, 6 bases. The germline V and J ends were trimmed by 1 base and 6 bases, with 7 bases remaining between them. The CDR3 is 12 amino acids. CDR1 and CDR2 from the germline V gene are SEHNR and FQNEAQ (reference sequence). CDR3: CASSLVDSEQYV. As DNA, the CDR3 is TGTGCCAGCAGCTTAGTGGACAGCGAGCAGTACGTC.

The J gene is TRBJ1-2, the V gene TRBV24-1, with TRBD1 identical over 7 bases. This CDR3 contains 14 residues. V dropped 4 bases and J dropped 4; count of bases not matched to a gene: 5. Germline V gene lookup returns CDR1 KGHDR and CDR2 SFDVKD. For the CDR3, the DNA is TGTGCCACCAGTGACTCCACAGGGGTCTATGGCTACACCTTC. Amino acids: CATSDSTGVYGYTF.

The CDR3 bases are TGTGCCATCAGTGATAGTAGCGGGGGGTACGAGCAGTACTTC. Translated: CAISDSSGGYEQYF. The chain links TRBV10-3 to TRBJ2-7; 10 bases are a match to TRBD2. The ends lost 3 bases at V and 4 bases at J; junction bases unmatched: 3. This CDR3 is 14 amino acids long. CDR1 is ENHRY, CDR2 SYGVKD, per germline.

The gene calls are TRBV28 and TRBJ1-5; TRBD1 matches at 7 bases. Trimming removed 5 bases from V and 4 bases from J; junction bases left unmatched: 8. The CDR3 covers 15 residues. CDR1 and CDR2 (germline): MDHEN, SYDVKM. Written as DNA, the CDR3 is TGTGCCAGCAGTCGACAGGGAGGTGGAAATCAGCCCCAGCATTTT. This translates into CASSRQGGGNQPQHF.

V gene TRBV7-9 combines with J gene TRBJ2-5; D perhaps matches TRBD2 (6 bases). The CDR3 has 13 amino acids. Germline V gene sequence: CDR1 SEHNR, CDR2 FQNEAQ (reference sequence). Trimming removed 3 bases at V and 2 bases at J, with 7 bases between. The CDR3, as DNA: TGTGCCAGCAGCTTCAGCGGGCAAGAGACCCAGTACTTC. Protein product: CASSFSGQETQYF.